These 9 T cell receptor beta chains share one sample of origin, sequenced in a study of T cells in narcolepsy. Data came from immunoSEQ multiplex PCR; TCRdb stores just in-frame clones and leaves some out. Seen here are 11,000 or so clones, 94% observed once, and the top ten hold 0.9% to 1.3%. Source material: CD45RA- memory CD4+ T cells from PBMCs. The receptors were sampled from a human donor with narcolepsy.

CDR3 sequence reads: CASSLGRGRVMNTEAFF. CDR3 in DNA: TGCGCCAGCAGCTTGGGCAGGGGGCGCGTCATGAACACTGAAGCTTTCTTT. This sequence joins TRBV5-1 and TRBJ1-1; 8 nucleotides align to TRBD1. CDR1 is SGHRS, CDR2 YFSETQ, per germline. The CDR3 loop spans 17 amino acids. The trim removed 0 bases at V and 0 bases at J, leaving 7 bases unmatched. The full variable domain, rest sourced from reference TRBV5-1 and TRBJ1-1, is KAGVTQTPRYLIKTRGQQVTLSCSPISGHRSVSWYQQTPGQGLQFLFEYFSETQRNKGNFPGRFSGRQFSNSRSEMNVSTLELGDSALYLCASSLGRGRVMNTEAFFGQGTRLTVV.

The rearrangement links TRBV7-9 to TRBJ1-2; a possible D gene is TRBD1 (5 bases). The V end was cut by 3 bases, the J end by 6 bases, with 11 bases between. This CDR3 has 13 residues. Germline V gives CDR1 SEHNR, CDR2 FQNEAQ (reference sequence). CDR3 residues: CASSLEGSDGYTF. CDR3 in DNA: TGTGCCAGCAGCTTGGAGGGGTCAGATGGCTACACCTTC.

The V gene is TRBV30, the J gene TRBJ2-7; no definite D call. The V end was cut by 2 bases, the J end by 5 bases, with 13 bases between. The CDR3 has 13 residues. Germline CDR1 GTSNPN, CDR2 SVGIG (reference sequence). CDR3 coding DNA: TGTGCCTGGAGTCCACTCTACTTCAACGAGCAGTACTTC. It is translated as CAWSPLYFNEQYF.

This chain connects TRBV2 to TRBJ1-2; D gene ambiguous. Germline-derived CDR1 and CDR2 are SNHLY and FYNNEI. Trimming stripped 0 bases from V and 3 bases from J, with 8 bases between. The CDR3 spans 14 residues. In DNA, the CDR3 is TGTGCCAGCAGTGAAGCAGGCGTATACTATGGCTACACCTTC. The encoded protein is CASSEAGVYYGYTF.

The chain combines TRBV11-3 with TRBJ2-6; possibly TRBD2 for D (6 bases). Germline-derived CDR1 and CDR2 are SGHNT and YENEEA. Trimming took 1 base from V and 4 from J, leaving 11 bases between them. The CDR3 runs 16 residues. The CDR3 DNA follows: TGTGCCAGCAGCTTAGGGGACTCGGGAGGGGCCAACGTCCTGACTTTC. This translates into CASSLGDSGGANVLTF. Full variable domain (missing parts from reference TRBV11-3 and TRBJ2-6): EAGVVQSPRYKIIEKKQPVAFWCNPISGHNTLYWYLQNLGQGPELLIRYENEEAVDDSQLPKDRFSAERLKGVDSTLKIQPAELGDSAVYLCASSLGDSGGANVLTFGAGSRLTVL.

The chain recombines TRBV30 with TRBJ1-1; D remains ambiguous. Germline lookup yields CDR1 GTSNPN and CDR2 SVGIG (reference sequence). The CDR3 spans 15 residues. V dropped 2 bases and J dropped 11 bases, with 24 bases sitting between them. The CDR3 reads CAWSPPRPNPGGAFF. CDR3 sequence (DNA): TGTGCCTGGAGTCCCCCCCGGCCTAACCCTGGAGGGGCTTTCTTT.

This chain joins TRBV7-8 and TRBJ1-5, with no clear D. V was pared by 0 bases and J by 14 bases, with 17 bases between. The CDR3 length is 14 residues. Per the germline V gene, CDR1 is SGHVS and CDR2 is FQNEAQ. CDR3 in DNA: TGTGCCAGCAGCTTAGCAGAGGAGAAAGCCCCCAAGCATTTT. Protein sequence: CASSLAEEKAPKHF.

V is TRBV25-1 and J is TRBJ2-1; a possible D gene is TRBD2 (6 bases). In germline, CDR1 is MGHDK, CDR2 SYGVNS. V was cut by 2 bases and J by 12 bases, with 8 bases left in between. The CDR3 covers 11 residues. CDR3 amino acids: CASSEGGRQFF. The CDR3, as DNA: TGTGCCAGCAGTGAAGGAGGGAGGCAGTTCTTC.

This chain connects TRBV5-8 to TRBJ1-5; possibly TRBD1 for D (6 bases). The CDR3 loop spans 13 amino acids. The germline V gene has CDR1 SGHTS and CDR2 YDEGEE. The V gene lost 7 bases and the J gene lost 9 bases, with 17 bases spanning the gap. The CDR3 sequence is CASGDRTFGPQHF. The CDR3 coding sequence is TGTGCCAGCGGTGACAGGACTTTCGGGCCCCAGCATTTT.